The rows below give T cell receptor beta chains drawn from one sample of a study of Graves' ophthalmopathy and Graves' hyperthyroidism. TCRdb re-called the multiplex PCR reads through MiXCR, storing one row per CDR3 protein. The sample carries roughly 60,000 distinct CDR3 sequences, approximately 47% recorded once. Sequenced material: peripheral blood. The receptors here all came from an adult woman with Graves' ophthalmopathy. Both conserved end residues are part of each CDR3. D genes are given only for firm matches. The size of a clone is reported for some rows only, either as once, few or many, or as a class for expanded clones.

>TRBD2|-|TRBV6-1|TRBJ2-7
TGTGCCAGCAGTGAAAGGTCGGGAGGCCCCCACGAGCAGTACTTC
CASSERSGGPHEQYF
>-|many|TRBV12-3/TRBV12-4|TRBJ2-7
TGTGCCAGCACCATGGGGGCCGGGGAAAACGAGCAGTACTTC
CASTMGAGENEQYF
>-|-|TRBV9|TRBJ2-2
TGTGCCAGCAGCGCGAGGGACGAGAACACCGGGGAGCTGTTTTTT
CASSARDENTGELFF
>TRBD1|many|TRBV6-6|TRBJ2-3
TGTGCCAGCAGTTCAGACAGGGTAGAAACAGATACGCAGTATTTT
CASSSDRVETDTQYF
>-|medium-sized|TRBV7-6|TRBJ1-5
TGTGCCAGCAGCTCTGAGATCGGGCAGCCCCAGCATTTT
CASSSEIGQPQHF
>TRBD1|many|TRBV7-9|TRBJ1-6
TGTGCCAGCAGCTTTGAACAGGGGAAAAATTCACCCCTCCACTTT
CASSFEQGKNSPLHF
>-|many|TRBV28|TRBJ1-1
TGTGCCAGCACCTCAATCGGGAGAATAGAAGCTTTCTTT
CASTSIGRIEAFF
>-|many|TRBV5-1|TRBJ2-4
TGCGCCAGCAGCTTGGGGGACGCCCAAAACATTCAGTACTTC
CASSLGDAQNIQYF
>-|-|TRBV20-1|TRBJ2-1
TGCAGTGCTAGAAGGGGGGACAATGAGCAGTTCTTC
CSARRGDNEQFF
>TRBD2|-|TRBV10-3|TRBJ2-3
TGTGCCATAGCTAGCGGGACCGGCACAGATACGCAGTATTTT
CAIASGTGTDTQYF
>-|many|TRBV6-1|TRBJ2-2
TGTGCCAGCAGTGGACGGACTCATAACACCGGGGAGCTGTTTTTT
CASSGRTHNTGELFF
>-|-|TRBV12-3/TRBV12-4|TRBJ1-1
TGTGCCAGCCCTGGAGGCGGAGCGAACACTGAAGCTTTCTTT
CASPGGGANTEAFF
>-|-|TRBV6-4|TRBJ2-7
TGTGCCAGCAGTGAGGAGGGGGGGCACACCGGGGAGCAGTACTTC
CASSEEGGHTGEQYF
>-|-|TRBV5-4|TRBJ2-1
TGTACCAGCAGCTTGGCTATCCCGGGCTCCTACAATGAGCAGTTCTTC
CTSSLAIPGSYNEQFF
>-|medium-sized|TRBV7-9|TRBJ1-6
TGTGCCAGCAGCTCAATTAATTCACCCCTCCACTTT
CASSSINSPLHF
>TRBD1|many|TRBV28|TRBJ1-6
TGTGCCAGCACCGTACAGGGGATGAATTCACCCCTCCACTTT
CASTVQGMNSPLHF
>-|many|TRBV30|TRBJ1-1
TGTGCCTGGACGCGGGAGAACACTGAAGCTTTCTTT
CAWTRENTEAFF
>TRBD2|-|TRBV20-1|TRBJ2-5
TGCAGTGCTGGGGGGGAGTCGGAGACCCAGTACTTC
CSAGGESETQYF
>-|many|TRBV7-8|TRBJ1-2
TGTGCCAGCAGCTACGGGGACGGAGCCTATGGCTACACCTTC
CASSYGDGAYGYTF
>TRBD1|-|TRBV25-1|TRBJ1-1
TGTGCCAGCAAGGGGACAGGGGGCAGGAACACTGAAGCTTTCTTT
CASKGTGGRNTEAFF
>-|many|TRBV7-2|TRBJ2-4
TGTGCCAGCAGCTTCGGGGCTCCGGCCAAAAACATTCAGTACTTC
CASSFGAPAKNIQYF
>TRBD1|-|TRBV14|TRBJ2-2
TGTGCCAGCAGCCAGAACAGGGGGCGCGGCGGGGAGCTGTTTTTT
CASSQNRGRGGELFF
>TRBD1|medium-sized|TRBV10-3|TRBJ1-5
TGTGCCATCAGTGACAGGGGGGCGGATCAGCCCCAGCATTTT
CAISDRGADQPQHF
>TRBD2|many|TRBV5-8|TRBJ2-7
TGTGCCAGCAGCTTCGCTAGCGGCGGGTACGAGCAGTACTTC
CASSFASGGYEQYF
>-|many|TRBV5-6|TRBJ2-3
TGTGCCAGCAGTGTGAGTGCTAGCACAGATACGCAGTATTTT
CASSVSASTDTQYF
>-|many|TRBV20-1|TRBJ2-3
TGCAGTGCCAATCGACTTGTACTGGGGGAGACAGATACGCAGTATTTT
CSANRLVLGETDTQYF
>TRBD2|medium-sized|TRBV7-6|TRBJ2-3
TGTGCCAGCAGCTTCCCGACTAGCAGAGATACGCAGTATTTT
CASSFPTSRDTQYF
>TRBD2|-|TRBV10-3|TRBJ2-3
TGTGCCATCAGTGAAGGACTAGCGGGAGATCGCAATGAGCAGTATTTT
CAISEGLAGDRNEQYF
>-|many|TRBV9|TRBJ1-2
TGTGCCAGCAGCGTAGGGTCAGAGGGGCTGGATGGCTACACCTTC
CASSVGSEGLDGYTF
>TRBD1|many|TRBV5-1|TRBJ2-7
TGCGCCAGCAGATATGACAGGGTCTACGAGCAGTACTTC
CASRYDRVYEQYF
>-|medium-sized|TRBV10-3|TRBJ2-1
TGTGCCATCAGTCGGAACGGGAACGATGAGCAGTTCTTC
CAISRNGNDEQFF
>-|-|TRBV7-8|TRBJ1-5
TGTGCCAGCAGCCGAACAGGGACATTGGCCCATGAGCATTTT
CASSRTGTLAHEHF
>TRBD1|many|TRBV28|TRBJ2-7
TGTGCCAGCAGCACCCCACAGGGGGCAAAAGCCGAGCAGTACTTC
CASSTPQGAKAEQYF
>TRBD1|-|TRBV6-4|TRBJ2-2
TGTGCCAGCAGTAATGGACAGGGGGGCACCGGGGAGCTGTTTTTT
CASSNGQGGTGELFF
>-|once|TRBV7-2|TRBJ2-1
TGTGCCAGCACCTCCGGAAACAATGAGCAGTTCTTC
CASTSGNNEQFF
>TRBD2|few|TRBV28|TRBJ2-3
TGTGCCAGCACCACATTAGCCGGAGGGAGGGGTACGCAGTATTTT
CASTTLAGGRGTQYF
>-|many|TRBV6-4|TRBJ1-5
TGTGCCAGCAGTTCGGACGGGAATCAGCCCCAGCATTTT
CASSSDGNQPQHF
>-|many|TRBV6-6|TRBJ2-7
TGTGCCAGCAGTTACCGGGGATACGAGCAGTACTTC
CASSYRGYEQYF
>TRBD2|-|TRBV7-8|TRBJ2-7
TGTGCCAGCAGCTCAGGACTAGCGGGGGAATCCGAGCAGTACTTC
CASSSGLAGESEQYF
>-|-|TRBV3-1|TRBJ1-1
TGTGCCAGCAGCCAAGGCTGGGGGGAAGAAGCTTTCTTT
CASSQGWGEEAFF